This TCR beta chain was retrieved from a study of T cells in Graves' hyperthyroidism and ophthalmopathy. Study-level information: Prior to any treatment, at the point of initial diagnosis, peripheral blood was collected.

This CDR3 region has 15 residues. V shed 5 bases, J shed 3 bases, and the junction held 4 bases outside the gene matches. Germline CDR1 is LGHDT and CDR2 is YNNKEL (reference sequence). RNA transcripts yielded amplified TCR beta CDR3 regions. The HTBI primer set was used in a first-round RT-PCR of the TCR CDR3. TCRdb used MiXCR to reprocess the multiplex PCR reads, holding one entry per CDR3 protein. This table holds under 300,000 distinct CDR3 sequences, roughly an eighth found once. This clonotype has ten or more counts. Sample: blood. This chain uses TRBV3-1 with TRBJ2-1; 10 nucleotides align to TRBD2. The sequence came from a woman in her thirties or forties with Graves' hyperthyroidism. CDR3 in DNA: TGTGCCAGCAGCTTAACTAGCGGGAACTACAATGAGCAGTTCTTC. This encodes CASSLTSGNYNEQFF.